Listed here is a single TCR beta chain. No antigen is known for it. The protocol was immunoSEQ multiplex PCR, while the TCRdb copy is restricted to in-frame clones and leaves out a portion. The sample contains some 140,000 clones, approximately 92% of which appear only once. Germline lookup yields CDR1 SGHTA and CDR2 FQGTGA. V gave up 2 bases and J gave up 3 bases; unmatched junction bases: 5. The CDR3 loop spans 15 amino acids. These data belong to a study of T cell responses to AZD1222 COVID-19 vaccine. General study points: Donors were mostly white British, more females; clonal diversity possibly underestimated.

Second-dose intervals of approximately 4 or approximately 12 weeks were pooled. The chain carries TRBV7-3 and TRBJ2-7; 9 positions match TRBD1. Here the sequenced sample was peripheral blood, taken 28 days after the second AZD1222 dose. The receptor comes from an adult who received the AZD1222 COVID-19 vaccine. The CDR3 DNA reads TGTGCCAGCAGCTTATACCCGGGACAGGGCTACGAGCAGTACTTC. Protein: CASSLYPGQGYEQYF.